These 13 T cell receptor beta chains were all obtained from the same sample, sequenced in a study of T cells in Graves' hyperthyroidism and ophthalmopathy. The TCR beta CDR3 regions underwent amplification using RNA transcripts as the source. During a first-round RT-PCR of the TCR CDR3, the HTBI primer set was used. TCRdb reprocessed the multiplex PCR reads with MiXCR, giving one entry per CDR3 protein. Of 550,000 to 600,000 distinct CDR3 sequences in the sample, 40% to 55% were seen once. The sample comprised peripheral blood or thyroid tissue (not recorded which). All receptors derive from an adult woman with Graves' disease, either hyperthyroidism or ophthalmopathy (not recorded which).

The chain couples TRBV20-1 to TRBJ2-2, with TRBD1 identical over 9 bases. The J segment lost 4 bases and the V segment lost 5 bases, leaving 8 bases of the junction unmatched. The CDR3 spans 15 residues. From germline, CDR1 is DFQATT and CDR2 SNEGSKA (reference sequence). DNA for the CDR3: TGCAGTGCTTCAACAGGGGGCGCGGGCACCGGGGAGCTGTTTTTT. Its translation: CSASTGGAGTGELFF.

This chain joins TRBV7-2 and TRBJ2-6; no clear D. CDR3 size: 17 residues. The V gene's germline CDR1 is SGHTA and CDR2 FQGNSA. Trimming stripped 0 bases from V and 0 bases from J, with 9 bases between. The CDR3 reads CASSLAARPSGANVLTF. The CDR3, as DNA: TGTGCCAGCAGCTTAGCTGCCAGACCCTCTGGGGCCAACGTCCTGACTTTC.

This chain joins TRBV10-1 and TRBJ2-5; 9 nucleotides match TRBD1. This CDR3 spans 17 amino acids. V shed 0 bases, J shed 1 base, and the junction held 6 bases outside the gene matches. Germline assignment: CDR1 WNHNN and CDR2 SYGVQD (reference sequence). CDR3 sequence (DNA): TGCGCCAGCAGTGAGTCCGAGGACAGGGGAGGCCAAGAGACCCAGTACTTC. Translation gives CASSESEDRGGQETQYF.

This clonotype was seen ten or more times. The chain links TRBV7-6 to TRBJ2-7; TRBD1 agrees at 8 bases. Germline-derived CDR1 and CDR2 are SGHVS and FNYEAQ. Unmatched junction bases numbered 9, after V lost 1 base and J lost 4 bases. This CDR3 region has 16 residues. DNA for the CDR3: TGTGCCAGCAGCTTAGATCCTGGACAGGGTAGTTACGAGCAGTACTTC. Its translation: CASSLDPGQGSYEQYF.

About this clonotype itself: The conserved closing phenylalanine or tryptophan is absent in this CDR3, likely reflecting a read error. The DNA is omitted, as the CDR3 cannot be located on it reliably, and the CDR3 follows TCRdb's listing. This chain links TRBV10-3 with TRBJ1-3; the table's D gene call, TRBD1, was not cross checked with the DNA. Germline lookup yields CDR1 ENHRY and CDR2 SYGVKD. The CDR3 extends over 9 residues, inclusive of both ends. CDR3 region: CAIRGAGSR.

This clonotype was seen ten or more times. The rearrangement joins TRBV6-5 to TRBJ2-7; D is perhaps TRBD2 (6 bases). This CDR3 spans 15 amino acids. CDR1 is MNHEY and CDR2 is SVGAGI in the germline V gene. With 7 bases removed from V and 5 bases from J, the gap between germline ends came to 21 bases. The CDR3 nucleotides are TGTGCCAGCACTCGTACACCCGGACTATCGCACGAGCAGTACTTC. This sequence encodes CASTRTPGLSHEQYF.

This clonotype was detected only a few times. The rearrangement links TRBV3-1 to TRBJ1-5, with a weak D call TRBD1 (5 bases). V dropped 1 base and J dropped 6 bases, with 13 bases sitting between them. The germline V gene encodes CDR1 LGHDT and CDR2 YNNKEL (reference sequence). This CDR3 is 15 amino acids long. The CDR3: CASSQATGWGQPQHF. In nucleotides, the CDR3 is TGTGCCAGCAGCCAAGCTACAGGCTGGGGTCAGCCCCAGCATTTT.

The chain links TRBV20-1 to TRBJ1-2; no clear D. The germline V gene encodes CDR1 DFQATT and CDR2 SNEGSKA (reference sequence). V was trimmed by 4 bases and J by 4 bases, leaving 13 bases between them. This CDR3 spans 13 amino acids. In nucleotides, the CDR3 is TGCAGTGCTACCCTAGGGAGACCCTATGGCTACACCTTC. This codes for CSATLGRPYGYTF.

This clonotype was counted many times. This rearrangement joins TRBV28 to TRBJ1-5, with TRBD1 identical over 8 bases. Germline V CDR1 and CDR2: MDHEN, SYDVKM. This CDR3 has 15 amino acids. Trimming cost V 4 bases and J 3 bases; bases outside gene matches: 5. The CDR3 DNA sequence: TGTGCCAGCAGTTATGACAGGGGCCACAATCAGCCCCAGCATTTT. It yields the protein CASSYDRGHNQPQHF. The full variable domain, its missing parts supplied by reference TRBV28 and TRBJ1-5, is DVKVTQSSRYLVKRTGEKVFLECVQDMDHENMFWYRQDPGLGLRLIYFSYDVKMKEKGDIPEGYSVSREKKERFSLILESASTNQTSMYLCASSYDRGHNQPQHFGDGTRLSIL.

This clonotype came up many times. The DNA for the CDR3 is TGTGCCAGCAGCTCCCGGACTAGCGGGAGTGGCACCGGGGAGCTGTTTTTT. It translates to CASSSRTSGSGTGELFF. The gene calls are TRBV5-8 and TRBJ2-2; 13 bases align to TRBD2. J gave up 4 bases and V 3 bases, and 6 bases lay outside the gene matches. CDR3 length: 17 amino acids. Germline V gene sequence: CDR1 SGHTS, CDR2 YDEGEE.

Many counts were recorded for this clonotype. The rearrangement uses TRBV4-1 and TRBJ1-5; TRBD1 agrees at 7 bases. V shed 1 base and J 2 bases; nucleotides not matched to a gene: 8. Germline loops: CDR1 MGHRA, CDR2 YSYEKL. The CDR3 loop spans 17 amino acids. The CDR3 loop reads CASSQGLRGRGNQPQHF. DNA of the CDR3: TGCGCCAGCAGCCAAGGGCTTAGGGGGCGAGGCAATCAGCCCCAGCATTTT.

Only a few counts were recorded for this clonotype. V usage is TRBV15 and J usage is TRBJ1-3; D is undetermined. The CDR3 covers 17 residues. Germline values: CDR1 LNHNV, CDR2 YYDKDF (reference sequence). V lost 5 bases and J 0 bases, leaving 17 bases between the germline ends. The CDR3, as DNA: TGTGCCACCAGCCCCGTTCAACACGGTAGCTCTGGAAACACCATATATTTT. This encodes CATSPVQHGSSGNTIYF.

This clonotype showed up many times. This chain connects TRBV20-1 to TRBJ2-7; a possible D gene is TRBD2 (5 bases). Between the trimmed V and J ends, which lost 1 base and 6 bases, there was a span of 16 bases. This CDR3 is built from 14 residues. In germline, CDR1 is DFQATT, CDR2 SNEGSKA (reference sequence). The CDR3 region is CSARAGSEGGEQYF. For the CDR3, the DNA is TGCAGTGCTAGAGCCGGCTCCGAGGGCGGCGAGCAGTACTTC.